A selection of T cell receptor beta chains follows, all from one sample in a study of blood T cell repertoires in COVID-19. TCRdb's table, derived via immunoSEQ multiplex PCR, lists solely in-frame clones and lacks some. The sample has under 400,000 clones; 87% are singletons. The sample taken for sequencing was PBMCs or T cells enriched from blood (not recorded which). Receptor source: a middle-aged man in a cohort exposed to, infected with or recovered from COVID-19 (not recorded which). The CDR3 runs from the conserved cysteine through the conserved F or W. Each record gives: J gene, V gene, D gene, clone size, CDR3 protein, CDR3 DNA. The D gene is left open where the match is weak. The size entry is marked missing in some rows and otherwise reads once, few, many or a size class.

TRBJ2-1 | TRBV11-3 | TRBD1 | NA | CASSLGTGRSNEQFF | TGTGCCAGCAGCTTAGGGACAGGTAGGTCCAATGAGCAGTTCTTC
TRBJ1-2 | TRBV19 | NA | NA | CASRLPGTKNGYTF | TGTGCCAGTAGACTTCCCGGGACAAAGAATGGCTACACCTTC
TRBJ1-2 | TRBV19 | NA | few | CASSRQGGYGYTF | TGTGCCAGTAGCCGACAAGGGGGCTATGGCTACACCTTC
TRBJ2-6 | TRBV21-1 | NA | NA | CASSSLRGQGVEGANVLTF | TGTGCCAGCAGCTCGCTACGAGGACAGGGGGTTGAGGGGGCCAACGTCCTGACTTTC
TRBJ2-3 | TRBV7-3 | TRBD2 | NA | CASSLMGGGTDTQYF | TGTGCCAGCAGCTTAATGGGAGGGGGCACAGATACGCAGTATTTT
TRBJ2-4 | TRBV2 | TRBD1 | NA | CASTKPGTGSNIQYF | TGTGCCAGCACCAAACCCGGGACAGGGTCCAACATTCAGTACTTC
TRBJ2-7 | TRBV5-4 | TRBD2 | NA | CASSGGLAATSYEQYF | TGTGCCAGCAGCGGGGGACTAGCGGCGACCTCCTACGAGCAGTACTTC
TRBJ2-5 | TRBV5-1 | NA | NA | CASSRLQETQYF | TGCGCCAGCAGCCGACTCCAAGAGACCCAGTACTTC
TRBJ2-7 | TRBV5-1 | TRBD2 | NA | CASSFPGLAGAEQYF | TGCGCCAGCAGCTTCCCGGGACTAGCGGGAGCCGAGCAGTACTTC
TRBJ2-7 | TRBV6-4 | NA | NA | CATPGESYEQYF | TGTGCCACCCCAGGGGAATCCTACGAGCAGTACTTC
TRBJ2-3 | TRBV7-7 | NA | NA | CASSLAGGSTDTQYF | TGTGCCAGCAGCTTAGCGGGAGGAAGCACAGATACGCAGTATTTT
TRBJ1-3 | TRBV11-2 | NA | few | CASSLNGLSSGNTIYF | TGTGCCAGCAGCTTAAACGGACTAAGCTCTGGAAACACCATATATTTT
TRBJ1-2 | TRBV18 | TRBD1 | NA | CASSPPGTAVYGYTF | TGTGCCAGCTCACCACCGGGGACAGCCGTCTATGGCTACACCTTC
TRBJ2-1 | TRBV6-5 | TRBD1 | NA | CASNVETGIGNEQFF | TGTGCCAGCAACGTGGAGACAGGGATAGGCAATGAGCAGTTCTTC
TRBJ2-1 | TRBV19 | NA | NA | CASSILANEQFF | TGTGCCAGTAGTATCTTGGCCAATGAGCAGTTCTTC
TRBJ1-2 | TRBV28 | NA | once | CASSLRIGGYTF | TGTGCCAGCAGTTTACGTATCGGTGGCTACACCTTC
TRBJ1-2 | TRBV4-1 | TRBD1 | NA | CASSRNAMGQLSNYGYTF | TGCGCCAGCAGCCGCAACGCAATGGGACAGCTGTCTAACTATGGCTACACCTTC
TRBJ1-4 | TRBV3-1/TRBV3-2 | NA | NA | CASSQVGKLFF | TGTGCCAGCAGCCAAGTCGGAAAACTGTTTTTT
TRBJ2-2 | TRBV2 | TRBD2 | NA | CASALAGVNTGELFF | TGTGCCAGCGCTCTAGCGGGCGTGAACACCGGGGAGCTGTTTTTT
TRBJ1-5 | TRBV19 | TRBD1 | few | CASSISPGGNSNQPQHF | TGTGCCAGTAGTATTAGCCCAGGGGGTAATAGCAATCAGCCCCAGCATTTT
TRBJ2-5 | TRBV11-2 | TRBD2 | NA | CASSLPSLGNSGKETQYF | TGTGCCAGCAGCTTACCCTCACTTGGAAATAGCGGGAAAGAGACCCAGTACTTC
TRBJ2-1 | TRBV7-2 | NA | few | CASSPQENEQFF | TGTGCCAGCAGCCCACAGGAGAATGAGCAGTTCTTC
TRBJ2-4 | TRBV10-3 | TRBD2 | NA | CAISDPTSGSPIQYF | TGTGCCATCAGTGACCCGACTAGCGGGAGTCCCATTCAGTACTTC
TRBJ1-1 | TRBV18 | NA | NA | CASSPDRSKNTEAFF | TGTGCCAGCTCACCCGACAGATCTAAGAACACTGAAGCTTTCTTT